The next 4 T cell receptor beta chains were all read from a single sample in a study of beta chain features in type 1 diabetes. Every isolated RNA sample was fully reverse transcribed, so sequencing captured expressed TCRB transcripts. The data were produced by immunoSEQ multiplex PCR, yet TCRdb's version contains in-frame clones alone and is incomplete. The data show about 160,000 clones, 6.5% to 8.5% seen once. Regarding the study as a whole: Type 1 diabetes patients had TCRB CDR3s that were shorter (moderately but significantly so) in all four CD4+ subsets.

No antigen is known for these receptors. The sample comprised central memory CD4+ T cells from blood. The origin of the receptors is a woman between 18 and 29 years old with type 1 diabetes.

The chain is built from TRBV6-5 and TRBJ1-5; D is ambiguous. V lost 2 bases and J lost 3, with 8 bases in between. The CDR3 totals 14 residues. Germline values: CDR1 MNHEY, CDR2 SVGAGI. CDR3 nucleotides: TGTGCCAGCAGTTACGAGTCTGTCAATCAGCCCCAGCATTTT. Amino acid sequence: CASSYESVNQPQHF.

The chain employs TRBV28 and TRBJ2-7, with D maybe TRBD1 (5 bases). V lost 6 bases and J lost 1, with 13 bases in between. The CDR3 totals 14 residues. The germline CDR1 and CDR2 sequences are MDHEN and SYDVKM. CDR3 sequence: CASRSSDSSYEQYF. In nucleotides, the CDR3 is TGTGCCAGCAGGTCCTCTGACAGTTCCTACGAGCAGTACTTC. Supplemented by reference TRBV28 and TRBJ2-7, the full variable domain reads DVKVTQSSRYLVKRTGEKVFLECVQDMDHENMFWYRQDPGLGLRLIYFSYDVKMKEKGDIPEGYSVSREKKERFSLILESASTNQTSMYLCASRSSDSSYEQYFGPGTRLTVT.

The gene calls are TRBV5-6 and TRBJ1-5, with TRBD1 matching over 7 bases. The CDR3 totals 14 residues. The trim removed 2 bases at V and 6 bases at J, leaving 5 bases unmatched. Germline loops: CDR1 SGHDT, CDR2 YYEEEE. The CDR3: CASSLGQGGQPQHF. The CDR3 DNA follows: TGTGCCAGCAGCTTAGGGCAGGGGGGTCAGCCCCAGCATTTT. Supplemented by reference TRBV5-6 and TRBJ1-5, the full variable domain reads DAGVTQSPTHLIKTRGQQVTLRCSPKSGHDTVSWYQQALGQGPQFIFQYYEEEERQRGNFPDRFSGHQFPNYSSELNVNALLLGDSALYLCASSLGQGGQPQHFGDGTRLSIL.

This chain links TRBV10-3 with TRBJ2-7; TRBD1 agrees at 7 bases. With 10 bases clipped from V and 3 bases from J, the junction kept 6 bases outside the gene matches. In germline, CDR1 is ENHRY, CDR2 SYGVKD. The CDR3 sequence is 12 residues long. DNA of the CDR3: TGTGCCACTTCACAGGGGAACTACGAGCAGTACTTC. It codes for CATSQGNYEQYF.